A selection of T cell receptor beta chains follows, all from one sample in a study of blood T cell repertoires in COVID-19. TCRdb keeps only in-frame clones here, not all; method: immunoSEQ multiplex PCR. This sample has approximately 250,000 clones; roughly 85% occur once, and the top ten carry around 5.5%. What was sequenced was peripheral blood. These receptors originate from a man aged 50-59 years with COVID-19, enrolled during active disease. CDR3s include the opening cysteine and the closing phenylalanine or tryptophan. Fields, in order: clone size, J gene, D gene, V gene, CDR3 DNA, CDR3 protein. A D gene is named only where the DNA matches it firmly. Clone size appears in some rows only: once, few, many, or a class for an expanded clone.

clone size: .; J gene: TRBJ1-1; D gene: .; V gene: TRBV5-5; CDR3 DNA: TGTGCCAGCAGCCCACCCGGAGGGACTGAAGCTTTCTTT; CDR3 protein: CASSPPGGTEAFF
clone size: .; J gene: TRBJ1-5; D gene: .; V gene: TRBV6-1; CDR3 DNA: TGTGCCAGCAGTGAAGAAACAGCTAGCAATCAGCCCCAGCATTTT; CDR3 protein: CASSEETASNQPQHF
clone size: .; J gene: TRBJ2-7; D gene: .; V gene: TRBV5-4; CDR3 DNA: TGTGCCAGCAGCTTGTCCGGTGGGCTCTCCTACGAGCAGTACTTC; CDR3 protein: CASSLSGGLSYEQYF
clone size: .; J gene: TRBJ2-3; D gene: TRBD2; V gene: TRBV19; CDR3 DNA: TGTGCCAGTAGTTCCCGCGGTAGCGGGGTACTGGGCACAGATACGCAGTATTTT; CDR3 protein: CASSSRGSGVLGTDTQYF
clone size: .; J gene: TRBJ2-3; D gene: .; V gene: TRBV12-5; CDR3 DNA: TGTGCTAGTGGTTTGAGTCAGGTAGCAGATACGCAGTATTTT; CDR3 protein: CASGLSQVADTQYF
clone size: few; J gene: TRBJ1-1; D gene: TRBD1; V gene: TRBV10-2; CDR3 DNA: TGCGCCAGCAGTGGACAGGGAAACACTGAAGCTTTCTTT; CDR3 protein: CASSGQGNTEAFF
clone size: .; J gene: TRBJ2-7; D gene: .; V gene: TRBV5-1; CDR3 DNA: TGCGCCAGCAGCTTGTCGACTTCCTACGAGCAGTACTTC; CDR3 protein: CASSLSTSYEQYF
clone size: once; J gene: TRBJ1-2; D gene: TRBD1; V gene: TRBV28; CDR3 DNA: TGTGCCAGCACCCCTCAGGACAGGGCGGCTGGCTACACCTTC; CDR3 protein: CASTPQDRAAGYTF
clone size: .; J gene: TRBJ1-2; D gene: .; V gene: TRBV19; CDR3 DNA: TGTGCCAGTACTCCGACAGGTCCTAACTATGGCTACACCTTC; CDR3 protein: CASTPTGPNYGYTF
clone size: .; J gene: TRBJ2-2; D gene: .; V gene: TRBV2; CDR3 DNA: TGTGCCAGCACATACACCGGGGAGCTGTTTTTT; CDR3 protein: CASTYTGELFF
clone size: .; J gene: TRBJ2-5; D gene: .; V gene: TRBV6-5; CDR3 DNA: TGTGCCAGCAGTTCGGGGATAACAGAGACCCAGTACTTC; CDR3 protein: CASSSGITETQYF
clone size: .; J gene: TRBJ2-7; D gene: .; V gene: TRBV2; CDR3 DNA: TGTGCCAGCAATCTAGTGGGGGGGCGAGAGCAGTACTTC; CDR3 protein: CASNLVGGREQYF
clone size: .; J gene: TRBJ2-1; D gene: .; V gene: TRBV9; CDR3 DNA: TGTGCCAGCAGCGTAGAGAGTAGAGATGAGCAGTTCTTC; CDR3 protein: CASSVESRDEQFF
clone size: .; J gene: TRBJ2-7; D gene: TRBD2; V gene: TRBV29-1; CDR3 DNA: TGCAGCGTGGGGACTAGCGGGGGGCATCGGTACTTC; CDR3 protein: CSVGTSGGHRYF
clone size: .; J gene: TRBJ1-2; D gene: .; V gene: TRBV5-1; CDR3 DNA: TGCGCCAGCAGCTTCTTGGCAGGGGCGAACTATGGCTACACCTTC; CDR3 protein: CASSFLAGANYGYTF
clone size: few; J gene: TRBJ2-7; D gene: .; V gene: TRBV10-3; CDR3 DNA: TGTGCCATCAGTGATCCAGGGGAATCCTACGAGCAGTACTTC; CDR3 protein: CAISDPGESYEQYF
clone size: .; J gene: TRBJ1-3; D gene: TRBD1; V gene: TRBV3-1/TRBV3-2; CDR3 DNA: TGTGCCAGCAGCCGGGGACAGGGGGCTGGAAACACCATATATTTT; CDR3 protein: CASSRGQGAGNTIYF
clone size: .; J gene: TRBJ2-7; D gene: TRBD1; V gene: TRBV18; CDR3 DNA: TGTGCCAGCTCAACGGGACAGGGCGAGCAGTACTTC; CDR3 protein: CASSTGQGEQYF
clone size: few; J gene: TRBJ1-2; D gene: .; V gene: TRBV7-2; CDR3 DNA: TGTGCCAGCAGCTTAGTTAGTTCGGCCAGGCGAAGGGGCAACTATGGCTACACCTTC; CDR3 protein: CASSLVSSARRRGNYGYTF
clone size: .; J gene: TRBJ2-7; D gene: TRBD1; V gene: TRBV27; CDR3 DNA: TGTGCCAGCGGCCGGGACAGGGGGGACGAGCAGTACTTC; CDR3 protein: CASGRDRGDEQYF
clone size: .; J gene: TRBJ1-4; D gene: .; V gene: TRBV6-6; CDR3 DNA: TGTGCCAGCAGTGTTACAGGTGTAACGAATGAAAAACTGTTTTTT; CDR3 protein: CASSVTGVTNEKLFF
clone size: .; J gene: TRBJ1-1; D gene: TRBD1; V gene: TRBV10-2; CDR3 DNA: TGCGCCAGCAGCTCGACAGGGGGCAGGACTGAAGCTTTCTTT; CDR3 protein: CASSSTGGRTEAFF
clone size: .; J gene: TRBJ1-1; D gene: .; V gene: TRBV29-1; CDR3 DNA: TGCAGCGTTGTATCAAGGGGGAGCACTGAAGCTTTCTTT; CDR3 protein: CSVVSRGSTEAFF
clone size: .; J gene: TRBJ1-1; D gene: .; V gene: TRBV27; CDR3 DNA: TGTGCCAGCAGTTTATTTCTCTCGGACACTGAAGCTTTCTTT; CDR3 protein: CASSLFLSDTEAFF
clone size: .; J gene: TRBJ2-7; D gene: .; V gene: TRBV25-1; CDR3 DNA: TGTGCCAGCAGTGAAAATGGAGGGGTTAAAGAGCAGTACTTC; CDR3 protein: CASSENGGVKEQYF
clone size: .; J gene: TRBJ1-6; D gene: .; V gene: TRBV6-5; CDR3 DNA: TGTGCCACCTGCTGGGGCAGCTCCTATAATTCACCCCTCCACTTT; CDR3 protein: CATCWGSSYNSPLHF
clone size: .; J gene: TRBJ2-7; D gene: TRBD2; V gene: TRBV19; CDR3 DNA: TGTGCCAGTAGTCCCGGGACTAGCGCCTACGAGCAGTACTTC; CDR3 protein: CASSPGTSAYEQYF
clone size: .; J gene: TRBJ1-4; D gene: .; V gene: TRBV19; CDR3 DNA: TGTGCCAGTAGTATTGGGACAAATGTCGGTGAAAAACTGTTTTTT; CDR3 protein: CASSIGTNVGEKLFF
clone size: .; J gene: TRBJ2-2; D gene: TRBD2; V gene: TRBV11-3; CDR3 DNA: TGTGCCAGCAGCTCGAGCGGGGGGGCCGGCACCGGGGAGCTGTTTTTT; CDR3 protein: CASSSSGGAGTGELFF
clone size: .; J gene: TRBJ2-7; D gene: .; V gene: TRBV18; CDR3 DNA: TGTGCCAGCTCACCGGGGATCGAGGGTGCCGAGCAGTACTTC; CDR3 protein: CASSPGIEGAEQYF
clone size: .; J gene: TRBJ2-7; D gene: .; V gene: TRBV21-1; CDR3 DNA: TGTGCCAGCACCTCCCAAACTAGCGGGGGACCTTTCCTGTACGAGCAGTACTTC; CDR3 protein: CASTSQTSGGPFLYEQYF
clone size: .; J gene: TRBJ1-1; D gene: .; V gene: TRBV6-4; CDR3 DNA: TGTGCCAGCAGTGCCCAGGGTGACACTGAAGCTTTCTTT; CDR3 protein: CASSAQGDTEAFF
clone size: .; J gene: TRBJ2-3; D gene: TRBD1; V gene: TRBV7-9; CDR3 DNA: TGTGCCAGCAGCTCGCCCCCCGGGACAGGGTACCCAGATACGCAGTATTTT; CDR3 protein: CASSSPPGTGYPDTQYF
clone size: .; J gene: TRBJ1-4; D gene: TRBD1; V gene: TRBV2; CDR3 DNA: TGTGCCAGCAGTCCTCCGGGACAGGGGGCGCGGGGTGAAAAACTGTTTTTT; CDR3 protein: CASSPPGQGARGEKLFF
clone size: .; J gene: TRBJ2-7; D gene: .; V gene: TRBV6-2/TRBV6-3; CDR3 DNA: TGTGCCAGCAGTTATAAGAGCTCCTACGAGCAGTACTTC; CDR3 protein: CASSYKSSYEQYF
clone size: .; J gene: TRBJ1-4; D gene: .; V gene: TRBV6-2/TRBV6-3; CDR3 DNA: TGTGCCAGCAGTCCGACTGATGAAAAACTGTTTTTT; CDR3 protein: CASSPTDEKLFF
clone size: .; J gene: TRBJ1-5; D gene: .; V gene: TRBV2; CDR3 DNA: TGTGCCAGCAGGGCTACGGGACTCCGAGCAAGCAATCAGCCCCAGCATTTT; CDR3 protein: CASRATGLRASNQPQHF
clone size: .; J gene: TRBJ2-1; D gene: .; V gene: TRBV12-3/TRBV12-4; CDR3 DNA: TGTGCCAGCAGCCAAGTGACATATGAGCAGTTCTTC; CDR3 protein: CASSQVTYEQFF
clone size: once; J gene: TRBJ1-3; D gene: .; V gene: TRBV7-9; CDR3 DNA: TGTGCCAGCAGCTTAGCAGGGCGGGCAAACACCATATATTTT; CDR3 protein: CASSLAGRANTIYF
clone size: .; J gene: TRBJ1-4; D gene: .; V gene: TRBV15; CDR3 DNA: TGTGCCACCAGGACAGGCGCTAATGAAAAACTGTTTTTT; CDR3 protein: CATRTGANEKLFF
clone size: once; J gene: TRBJ2-2; D gene: .; V gene: TRBV27; CDR3 DNA: TGTGCCAGCAGTTTCATCACCGGGGAGCTGTTTTTT; CDR3 protein: CASSFITGELFF
clone size: .; J gene: TRBJ2-7; D gene: TRBD1; V gene: TRBV9; CDR3 DNA: TGTGCCAGCAGCCTGGGGACAGGGGGTTTCTACGAGCAGTACTTC; CDR3 protein: CASSLGTGGFYEQYF
clone size: .; J gene: TRBJ1-6; D gene: .; V gene: TRBV5-1; CDR3 DNA: TGCGCCAGCAGCTCCACAGGGAGGGCTAATTCACCCCTCCACTTT; CDR3 protein: CASSSTGRANSPLHF
clone size: .; J gene: TRBJ1-5; D gene: .; V gene: TRBV7-6; CDR3 DNA: TGTGCCAGCAGCGAGGGACGGTCTGGCCGGGGGTGGCCCCAGCATTTT; CDR3 protein: CASSEGRSGRGWPQHF
clone size: few; J gene: TRBJ2-7; D gene: TRBD1; V gene: TRBV28; CDR3 DNA: TGTGCCAGCAGTCCGACCCCGACAGGGCTAGGGGAGCAGTACTTC; CDR3 protein: CASSPTPTGLGEQYF
clone size: .; J gene: TRBJ1-3; D gene: .; V gene: TRBV15; CDR3 DNA: TGTGCCACCAGCAGTATTGTGTCTCGACTCGGAAACACCATATATTTT; CDR3 protein: CATSSIVSRLGNTIYF
clone size: .; J gene: TRBJ1-1; D gene: .; V gene: TRBV6-4; CDR3 DNA: TGTGCCAGCAGTGGGGGGCCTGGTGAAGCTTTCTTT; CDR3 protein: CASSGGPGEAFF